This is a list of T cell receptor beta chains from one sample in a study of T cells in Graves' hyperthyroidism and ophthalmopathy. TCRdb itself ran the multiplex PCR reads through MiXCR, one entry per CDR3 protein. The sample lists roughly 380,000 distinct CDR3 sequences; over 11% were seen once. Input material: blood. These receptors were taken from a woman aged 60-70 years with Graves' hyperthyroidism. Each CDR3 is given with its conserved first and last residue. The D gene is left open where the match is weak. Expanded clones get a size class; other rows say once, few or many, or leave the size out.

size,D,V,J,DNA,CDR3
many,-,TRBV27,TRBJ2-2,TGTGCCACCACAGGGACCGGCGGGGAGCTGTTTTTT,CATTGTGGELFF
many,TRBD1,TRBV12-3/TRBV12-4,TRBJ1-6,TGTGCCAGCAGTTTTGGGACAGGAACGGGGTCACCCCTCCACTTT,CASSFGTGTGSPLHF
many,-,TRBV20-1,TRBJ2-1,TGCAGTGCTAATGGGGGAGACGCTGAGCAGTTCTTC,CSANGGDAEQFF
many,-,TRBV5-1,TRBJ1-2,TGCGCCAGCAGCTTGGCAGGATTCCAGGGCTACACCTTC,CASSLAGFQGYTF
few,-,TRBV4-2,TRBJ2-2,TGTGCCAGCAGCCTGGACAGTGGGAACTCGGGGGAGCTGTTTTTT,CASSLDSGNSGELFF
many,-,TRBV20-1,TRBJ2-3,TGCAGTGCCACCCTCGGGGGACTGAGGGTCACAGATACGCAGTATTTT,CSATLGGLRVTDTQYF
few,TRBD1,TRBV9,TRBJ2-5,TGTGCCAGCAGCGTAGGTGGGGGACAGGGCCCTATGGAGACCCAGTACTTC,CASSVGGGQGPMETQYF
many,TRBD1,TRBV29-1,TRBJ2-4,TGCAGCGCTGAGACAGGGACCCAAAACATTCAGTACTTC,CSAETGTQNIQYF
-,-,TRBV4-1,TRBJ2-1,TGCGCCAGCAGCCAAAGGCCCTCGGACACACGAGGGCAGTTCTTC,CASSQRPSDTRGQFF
-,-,TRBV4-1,TRBJ2-2,TGCGCCAGCAGCCAAGGAACAGGTCTCACCGGGGAGCTGTTTTTT,CASSQGTGLTGELFF
many,TRBD2,TRBV20-1,TRBJ2-3,TGCAGTGCTAGTTCTAGCGGGAGGTCTAGCACAGATACGCAGTATTTT,CSASSSGRSSTDTQYF
many,-,TRBV3-1,TRBJ2-3,TGTGCCAGCAGCCCATCCTTATCCACAGATACGCAGTATTTT,CASSPSLSTDTQYF
many,-,TRBV13,TRBJ2-2,TGTGCCAGCAGTTCACAGAATAACACCGGGGAGCTGTTTTTT,CASSSQNNTGELFF
many,TRBD2,TRBV2,TRBJ2-3,TGTGCCAGCAGGACTAGCAGCACAGATACGCAGTATTTT,CASRTSSTDTQYF
many,TRBD2,TRBV20-1,TRBJ2-7,TGCAGTGCTAGAGATTGGGTAGCGGGATCCTACGAGCAGTACTTC,CSARDWVAGSYEQYF
many,-,TRBV6-2/TRBV6-3,TRBJ1-1,TGTGCCAGCAAAGTGGGTTATGCAAACACTGAAGCTTTCTTT,CASKVGYANTEAFF
-,-,TRBV7-8,TRBJ2-2,TGTGCCAGCAGCTTACTGGACACCGGGGAGCTGTTTTTT,CASSLLDTGELFF